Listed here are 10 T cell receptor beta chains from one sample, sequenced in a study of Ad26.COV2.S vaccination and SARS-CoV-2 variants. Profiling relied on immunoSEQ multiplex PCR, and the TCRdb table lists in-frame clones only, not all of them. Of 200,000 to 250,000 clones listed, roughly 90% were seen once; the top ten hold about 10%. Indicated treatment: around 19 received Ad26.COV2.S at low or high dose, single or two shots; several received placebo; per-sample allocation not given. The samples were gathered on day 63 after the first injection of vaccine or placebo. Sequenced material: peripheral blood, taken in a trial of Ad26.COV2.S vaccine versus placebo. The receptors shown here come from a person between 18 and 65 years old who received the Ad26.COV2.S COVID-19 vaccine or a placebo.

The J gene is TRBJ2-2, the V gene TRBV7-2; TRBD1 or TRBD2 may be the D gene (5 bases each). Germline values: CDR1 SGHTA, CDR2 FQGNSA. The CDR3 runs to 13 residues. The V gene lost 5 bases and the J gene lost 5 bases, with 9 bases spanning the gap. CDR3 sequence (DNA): TGTGCCAGCAGCGAGGGGATGACCGGGGAGCTGTTTTTT. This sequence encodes CASSEGMTGELFF.

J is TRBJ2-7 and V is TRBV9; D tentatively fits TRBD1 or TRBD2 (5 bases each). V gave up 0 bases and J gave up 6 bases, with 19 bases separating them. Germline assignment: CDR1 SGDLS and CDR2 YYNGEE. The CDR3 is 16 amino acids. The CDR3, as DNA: TGTGCCAGCAGCGTAGTTGACAGCCCTTTAGCGCGCGAGCAGTACTTC. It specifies CASSVVDSPLAREQYF.

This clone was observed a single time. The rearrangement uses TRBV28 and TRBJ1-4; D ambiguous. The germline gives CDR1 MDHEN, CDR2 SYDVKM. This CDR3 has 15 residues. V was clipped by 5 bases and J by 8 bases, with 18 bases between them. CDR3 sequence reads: CASSPNRLLPEKLFF. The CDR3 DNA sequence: TGTGCCAGCAGTCCCAACCGACTGTTACCCGAAAAACTGTTTTTT.

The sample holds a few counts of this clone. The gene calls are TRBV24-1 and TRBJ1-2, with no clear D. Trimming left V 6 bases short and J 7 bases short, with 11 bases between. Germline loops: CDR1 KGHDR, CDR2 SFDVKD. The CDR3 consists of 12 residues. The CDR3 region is CATSSMRGGYTF. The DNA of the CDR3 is TGTGCCACCAGTTCCATGCGGGGTGGCTACACCTTC.

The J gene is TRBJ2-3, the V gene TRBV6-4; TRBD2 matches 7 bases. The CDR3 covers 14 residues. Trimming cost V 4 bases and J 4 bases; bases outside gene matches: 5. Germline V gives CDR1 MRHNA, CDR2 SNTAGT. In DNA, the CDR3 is TGTGCCAGCAGTGGCGGGGAGGGCGCAGATACGCAGTATTTT. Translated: CASSGGEGADTQYF.

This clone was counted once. CDR3 coding DNA: TGTGCCAGCAGCTTGGTGGCGGGGGGGATGGTAGATACGCAGTATTTT. Encoded protein: CASSLVAGGMVDTQYF. The chain links TRBV7-2 to TRBJ2-3; 9 bases map to TRBD2. The CDR3 runs 16 residues. Germline lookup yields CDR1 SGHTA and CDR2 FQGNSA. After removal of 3 bases from V and 5 bases from J, the junction contained 9 bases not matched to a gene.

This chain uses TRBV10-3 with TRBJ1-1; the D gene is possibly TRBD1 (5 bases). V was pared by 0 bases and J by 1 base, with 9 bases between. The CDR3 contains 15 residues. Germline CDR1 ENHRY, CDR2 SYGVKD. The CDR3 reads CAISESRQGNTEAFF. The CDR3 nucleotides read TGTGCCATCAGTGAGTCGAGGCAGGGGAACACTGAAGCTTTCTTT.

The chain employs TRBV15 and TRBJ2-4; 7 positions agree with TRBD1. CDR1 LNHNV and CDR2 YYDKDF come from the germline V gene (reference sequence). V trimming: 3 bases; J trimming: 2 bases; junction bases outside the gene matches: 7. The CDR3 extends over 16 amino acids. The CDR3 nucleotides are TGTGCCACCAGCAGGGCCGGACAGGATACCAAAAACATTCAGTACTTC. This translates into CATSRAGQDTKNIQYF. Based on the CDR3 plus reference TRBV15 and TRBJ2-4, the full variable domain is DAMVIQNPRYQVTQFGKPVTLSCSQTLNHNVMYWYQQKSSQAPKLLFHYYDKDFNNEADTPDNFQSRRPNTSFCFLDIRSPGLGDTAMYLCATSRAGQDTKNIQYFGAGTRLSVL.

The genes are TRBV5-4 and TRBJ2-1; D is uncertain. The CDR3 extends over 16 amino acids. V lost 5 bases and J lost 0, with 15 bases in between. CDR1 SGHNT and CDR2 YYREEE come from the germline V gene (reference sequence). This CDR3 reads CASRPGPESSYNEQFF. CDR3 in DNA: TGTGCCAGCAGGCCTGGACCAGAGAGCTCCTACAATGAGCAGTTCTTC. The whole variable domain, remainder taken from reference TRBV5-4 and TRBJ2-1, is ETGVTQSPTHLIKTRGQQVTLRCSSQSGHNTVSWYQQALGQGPQFIFQYYREEENGRGNFPPRFSGLQFPNYSSELNVNALELDDSALYLCASRPGPESSYNEQFFGPGTRLTVL.

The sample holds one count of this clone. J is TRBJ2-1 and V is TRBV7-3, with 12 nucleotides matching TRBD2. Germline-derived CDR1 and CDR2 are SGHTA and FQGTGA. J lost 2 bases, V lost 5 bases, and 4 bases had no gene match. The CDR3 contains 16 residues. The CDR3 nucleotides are TGTGCCAGCAGCCGGACTAGCGGGGATGCCTACAATGAGCAGTTCTTC. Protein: CASSRTSGDAYNEQFF.